This T cell receptor (beta chain) was recorded in a study of cytotoxic CD8 clonotypes in ibrutinib-treated CLL. Sequencing was performed with immunoSEQ multiplex PCR; in TCRdb, only in-frame clones are kept and a portion is missing. The sample yields 150,000 or so clones, roughly 80% seen once. Germline V gives CDR1 SGHRS, CDR2 YFSETQ. The length of the CDR3 is 14 residues. V was cut by 0 bases and J by 1 base, with 7 bases left in between. The sequence was collected from a human donor with chronic lymphocytic leukemia. Sample: PBMCs, taken after 12 months of ibrutinib treatment. The chain recombines TRBV5-1 with TRBJ1-2; possibly TRBD1 for D (5 bases). This CDR3 is CASSLEGFNYGYTF. The CDR3 DNA reads as TGCGCCAGCAGCTTGGAGGGGTTTAACTATGGCTACACCTTC.